These 6 T cell receptor beta chains share one sample of origin, sequenced in a study of blood T cell repertoires in COVID-19. Using immunoSEQ multiplex PCR, the repertoire was profiled, and TCRdb retains in-frame clones only, with some absent. The table records hundreds of thousands of clones, roughly 89% of them present only once. Sequenced sample: peripheral blood. These receptors were obtained from a woman aged 40 to 49 with COVID-19, enrolled during active disease.

This clone showed up just once. The chain couples TRBV19 to TRBJ1-1, with unresolved D. V lost 1 base and J 8 bases, leaving 5 bases between the germline ends. Germline values: CDR1 LNHDA, CDR2 SQIVND (reference sequence). This CDR3 contains 11 residues. CDR3 sequence: CASSIGREAFF. The DNA for the CDR3 is TGTGCCAGTAGTATAGGCAGGGAAGCTTTCTTT.

The CDR3 region is CATSDPLSEKLFF. DNA of the CDR3: TGTGCCACCAGTGACCCCCTAAGCGAAAAACTGTTTTTT. J is TRBJ1-4 and V is TRBV24-1; D not certain. The CDR3 is 13 amino acids. V was cut by 4 bases and J by 8 bases, with 10 bases left in between. Germline CDR1 KGHDR, CDR2 SFDVKD.

The rearrangement links TRBV27 to TRBJ1-6; 7 positions match TRBD1. V was pared by 3 bases and J by 4 bases, with 6 bases of the junction left unmatched. CDR3 length: 16 amino acids. From germline, CDR1 is MNHEY and CDR2 SMNVEV (reference sequence). CDR3 amino acids: CASSFTGTDYNSPLHF. In DNA form, the CDR3 reads TGTGCCAGCAGTTTTACCGGGACAGATTATAATTCACCCCTCCACTTT.

This clone came up once. This chain uses TRBV24-1 with TRBJ2-1; 8 bases match TRBD2. V trimming: 8 bases; J trimming: 7 bases; junction bases outside the gene matches: 9. The V gene's germline CDR1 is KGHDR and CDR2 SFDVKD. The CDR3 totals 14 residues. Here the CDR3 reads CATTGTGGLNEQFF. The DNA of the CDR3 is TGTGCCACCACGGGGACGGGGGGGCTAAATGAGCAGTTCTTC.

In its sample, this clone was seen a few times. The sample contains more than one DNA sequence encoding this CDR3. The chain combines TRBV18 with TRBJ1-4; D not certain. Trimming took 6 bases from V and 3 from J, leaving 2 bases between them. CDR1 is KGHSH, CDR2 LQKENI, per germline. There are 11 residues in the CDR3. The CDR3, as DNA: TGTGCCAGCTCCTCTAATGAAAAACTGTTTTTT. This translates into CASSSNEKLFF. Full variable domain (outside the CDR3, taken from reference TRBV18 and TRBJ1-4): NAGVMQNPRHLVRRRGQEARLRCSPMKGHSHVYWYRQLPEEGLKFMVYLQKENIIDESGMPKERFSAEFPKEGPSILRIQQVVRGDSAAYFCASSSNEKLFFGSGTQLSVL.

The V and J genes are TRBV11-2 and TRBJ2-3; possible D gene TRBD2, 6 bases. The CDR3 is made up of 15 amino acids. Germline V gene sequence: CDR1 SGHAT, CDR2 FQNNGV. V dropped 3 bases and J dropped 2 bases, with 12 bases sitting between them. In DNA form, the CDR3 reads TGTGCCAGCAGCTTCGGCGGGGACTTCACAGATACGCAGTATTTT. Protein product: CASSFGGDFTDTQYF.